The 15 T cell receptor beta chains presented below share a single source sample, sequenced in a study of T cell clones after liver transplantation. Data came from immunoSEQ multiplex PCR; TCRdb stores just in-frame clones and leaves some out. The table has about 99,000 clones, approximately 79% seen once. The source was CD4+ T cells from blood, collected around 49 months after liver transplant. The receptors originated from a human patient who received a liver transplant. Some T cells could come from the graft donor.

The V call is TRBV5-1, the J call TRBJ1-1; D is possibly TRBD1 (5 bases). Germline V gene lookup returns CDR1 SGHRS and CDR2 YFSETQ. The CDR3 spans 20 residues. The V end was cut by 1 base, the J end by 0 bases, with 25 bases between. CDR3 in DNA: TGCGCCAGCAGCTTGCCTCTCCGGGACTCACGCGGGTCCATGAACACTGAAGCTTTCTTT. Encoded protein: CASSLPLRDSRGSMNTEAFF.

The chain combines TRBV5-1 with TRBJ1-1, with a possible D match to TRBD1 (5 bases). V lost 2 bases and J 5 bases, leaving 19 bases between the germline ends. The CDR3 has 16 amino acids. Per the germline V gene, CDR1 is SGHRS and CDR2 is YFSETQ. In DNA form, the CDR3 reads TGCGCCAGCAGCTTAATAACAGGCCGACTCCCAACTGAAGCTTTCTTT. It codes for CASSLITGRLPTEAFF.

The chain uses TRBV6-1 and TRBJ2-3, with 7 bases that match TRBD2. The CDR3 has 14 residues. CDR1 is MNHNS and CDR2 is SASEGT in the germline V gene. Trimming removed 5 bases from V and 6 bases from J; junction bases left unmatched: 8. CDR3 sequence reads: CASSLAGVGDTQYF. The CDR3 DNA is TGTGCCAGCAGTCTGGCGGGAGTGGGTGATACGCAGTATTTT.

The chain combines TRBV5-4 with TRBJ1-2, with 8 nucleotides matching TRBD1. V trimming: 2 bases; J trimming: 4 bases; junction bases outside the gene matches: 7. In germline, CDR1 is SGHNT, CDR2 YYREEE (reference sequence). The CDR3 runs 15 residues. CDR3 sequence (DNA): TGTGCCAGCAGCTTTCTGGACAGGGCCATCTATGGCTACACCTTC. Protein product: CASSFLDRAIYGYTF.

The rearrangement joins TRBV19 to TRBJ2-5, with TRBD2 matching over 11 bases. CDR1 is LNHDA and CDR2 is SQIVND in the germline V gene (reference sequence). Trimming took 5 bases from V and 3 from J; bases not matched to a gene: 5. The CDR3 spans 15 residues. CDR3 bases: TGTGCCAGTAGTCCGGGGACTAGCGGAAAAGAGACCCAGTACTTC. Protein sequence: CASSPGTSGKETQYF. Based on the CDR3 plus reference TRBV19 and TRBJ2-5, the full variable domain is DGGITQSPKYLFRKEGQNVTLSCEQNLNHDAMYWYRQDPGQGLRLIYYSQIVNDFQKGDIAEGYSVSREKKESFPLTVTSAQKNPTAFYLCASSPGTSGKETQYFGPGTRLLVL.

CDR3 DNA: TGTGCCAGCAGCTTAGGAGTCAGCCCGAACACTGAAGCTTTCTTT. This encodes CASSLGVSPNTEAFF. The V and J genes are TRBV13 and TRBJ1-1; D is undetermined. The CDR3 is 15 residues long. Germline CDR1 PRHDT, CDR2 FYEKMQ (reference sequence). V lost 0 bases and J lost 1, with 9 bases in between.

The chain couples TRBV19 to TRBJ2-4, with D uncertain. From germline, CDR1 is LNHDA and CDR2 SQIVND (reference sequence). V lost 5 bases to trimming and J lost 3 bases, with 2 bases between them. CDR3 size: 11 residues. The chain's CDR3 is CASSRKNIQYF. CDR3 sequence (DNA): TGTGCCAGTAGTCGCAAAAACATTCAGTACTTC.

The chain couples TRBV30 to TRBJ2-2; perhaps D is TRBD1 or TRBD2 (5 bases each). Per germline, CDR1 GTSNPN and CDR2 SVGIG (reference sequence). The CDR3 has 15 amino acids. The V gene lost 3 bases and the J gene lost 3 bases, with 14 bases spanning the gap. The CDR3 here is CAWRPPGPYTGELFF. The DNA for the CDR3 is TGTGCCTGGAGGCCCCCGGGACCATACACCGGGGAGCTGTTTTTT. Full variable domain (remainder filled in from reference TRBV30 and TRBJ2-2): SQTIHQWPATLVQPVGSPLSLECTVEGTSNPNLYWYRQAAGRGLQLLFYSVGIGQISSEVPQNLSASRPQDRQFILSSKKLLLSDSGFYLCAWRPPGPYTGELFFGEGSRLTVL.

This clone has more than one count but fewer than ten. The rearrangement links TRBV20-1 to TRBJ2-7; 9 bases map to TRBD1. The germline CDR1 and CDR2 sequences are DFQATT and SNEGSKA (reference sequence). The CDR3 extends over 11 amino acids. J was trimmed by 5 bases and V by 6 bases; bases with no gene match: 2. The chain's CDR3 is CSADRGHEQYF. DNA for the CDR3: TGCAGTGCGGACAGGGGCCACGAGCAGTACTTC.

The rearrangement joins TRBV4-1 to TRBJ2-3; TRBD2 aligns across 10 bases. This CDR3 spans 19 amino acids. Unmatched junction bases numbered 18, after V lost 3 bases and J lost 6 bases. Germline CDR1 and CDR2: MGHRA and YSYEKL. The CDR3 DNA sequence: TGCGCCAGCAGCCAGGCAGGCGCAAGCGGGAGGGCCTTCTTCGATACGCAGTATTTT. Protein sequence: CASSQAGASGRAFFDTQYF.

Regarding this clone: Relative to the germline gene, one junction end is altered; a read error may explain this. The rearrangement uses TRBV7-2 and TRBJ1-1; possibly TRBD1 for D (5 bases). Germline CDR1 and CDR2: SGHTA and FQGNSA. The CDR3 runs to 13 residues. This CDR3 is CASTLIGTTEAFF. CDR3 bases: TGTGCCAGCACCTTAATAGGGACCACTGAAGCTTTCTTT.

The gene calls are TRBV11-2 and TRBJ2-7; 7 bases agree with TRBD2. The CDR3 covers 15 residues. Trimming removed 1 base from V and 4 bases from J; junction bases left unmatched: 7. Germline V gene sequence: CDR1 SGHAT, CDR2 FQNNGV. CDR3 region: CASSLAGGSKYEQYF. As DNA, the CDR3 is TGTGCCAGCAGCTTAGCGGGCGGGAGTAAGTACGAGCAGTACTTC.

The count of this clone is one. The chain joins TRBV5-1 to TRBJ2-2; D possibly corresponds to TRBD2 (6 bases). The CDR3 contains 15 residues. V was pared by 7 bases and J by 0 bases, with 13 bases between. Germline V gene lookup returns CDR1 SGHRS and CDR2 YFSETQ. The CDR3 DNA is TGCGCCAGCGACTCTGGACTACCGAACACCGGGGAGCTGTTTTTT. Protein: CASDSGLPNTGELFF.

The chain is built from TRBV7-3 and TRBJ2-3; 10 nucleotides match TRBD1. The trim removed 5 bases at V and 6 bases at J, leaving 5 bases unmatched. There are 14 residues in the CDR3. Germline V CDR1 and CDR2: SGHTA, FQGTGA. The CDR3 here is CASSRDRGADTQYF. The CDR3 nucleotides read TGTGCCAGCAGCCGGGACAGGGGAGCGGATACGCAGTATTTT.

The J gene is TRBJ1-4, the V gene TRBV7-2; D is undetermined. Trimming shortened V by 0 bases and J by 3 bases, and 5 bases separated the two germline ends. This CDR3 is built from 14 residues. From germline, CDR1 is SGHTA and CDR2 FQGNSA. CDR3 sequence: CASSLAAPNEKLFF. Here the CDR3 DNA reads TGTGCCAGCAGCTTAGCGGCCCCTAATGAAAAACTGTTTTTT. Looking up the rest from reference TRBV7-2 and TRBJ1-4 gives the full variable domain: GAGVSQSPSNKVTEKGKDVELRCDPISGHTALYWYRQSLGQGLEFLIYFQGNSAPDKSGLPSDRFSAERTGGSVSTLTIQRTQQEDSAVYLCASSLAAPNEKLFFGSGTQLSVL.